The sequence of this TCR beta chain was determined in a study of T-cell memory formation after mild COVID-19. Across the whole study: For the most part, TCR clusters were specific to one donor.

There are a few counts of this clonotype. Its antigen is as yet unknown. TCRdb called the 5' RACE reads again in MiXCR, with one record for every CDR3 protein. This table holds hundreds of thousands of distinct CDR3 sequences, approximately 16% found once. Germline-derived CDR1 and CDR2 are SGHTA and FQGTGA. Deletions cut 6 bases from V and 4 bases from J, with 21 bases between. The CDR3 length is 16 residues. The study's findings and limits: Several responding clones turned up in pre-infection memory, indicating that cross-reactive memory may have taken part. Whether second-wave clones peaking at day 37 were SARS-CoV-2 specific went unconfirmed. Clones contracting day 15 to 85 were balanced CD4/CD8; later expanders leaned CD4+.

The sample taken for sequencing was PBMCs or a T cell subset sorted from them (not recorded which). The chain employs TRBV7-3 and TRBJ1-1; possible D gene TRBD1, 5 bases. This sequence originates from a young man who had mild COVID-19 (a few samples of this study predate the infection). Cell type and time point are not known. CDR3 amino acids: CASRNPGEGSGTEAFF. CDR3 bases: TGTGCCAGCAGAAATCCCGGGGAGGGGTCGGGCACTGAAGCTTTCTTT.